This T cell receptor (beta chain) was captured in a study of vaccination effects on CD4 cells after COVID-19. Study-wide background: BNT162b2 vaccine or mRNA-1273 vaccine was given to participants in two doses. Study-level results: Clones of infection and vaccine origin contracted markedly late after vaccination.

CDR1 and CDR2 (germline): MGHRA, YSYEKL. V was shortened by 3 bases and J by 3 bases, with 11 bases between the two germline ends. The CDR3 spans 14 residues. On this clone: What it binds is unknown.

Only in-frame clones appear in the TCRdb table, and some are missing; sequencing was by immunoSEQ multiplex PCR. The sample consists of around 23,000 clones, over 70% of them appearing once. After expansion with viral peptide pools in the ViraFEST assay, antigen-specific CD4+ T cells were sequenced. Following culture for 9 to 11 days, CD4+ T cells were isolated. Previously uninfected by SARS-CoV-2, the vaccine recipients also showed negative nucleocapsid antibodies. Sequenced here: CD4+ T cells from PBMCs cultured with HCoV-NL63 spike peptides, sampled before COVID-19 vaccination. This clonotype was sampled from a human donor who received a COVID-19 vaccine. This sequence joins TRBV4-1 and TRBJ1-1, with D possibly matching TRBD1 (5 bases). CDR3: CASSQGLRDTEAFF. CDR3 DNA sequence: TGCGCCAGCAGCCAGGGGCTGCGGGACACTGAAGCTTTCTTT.